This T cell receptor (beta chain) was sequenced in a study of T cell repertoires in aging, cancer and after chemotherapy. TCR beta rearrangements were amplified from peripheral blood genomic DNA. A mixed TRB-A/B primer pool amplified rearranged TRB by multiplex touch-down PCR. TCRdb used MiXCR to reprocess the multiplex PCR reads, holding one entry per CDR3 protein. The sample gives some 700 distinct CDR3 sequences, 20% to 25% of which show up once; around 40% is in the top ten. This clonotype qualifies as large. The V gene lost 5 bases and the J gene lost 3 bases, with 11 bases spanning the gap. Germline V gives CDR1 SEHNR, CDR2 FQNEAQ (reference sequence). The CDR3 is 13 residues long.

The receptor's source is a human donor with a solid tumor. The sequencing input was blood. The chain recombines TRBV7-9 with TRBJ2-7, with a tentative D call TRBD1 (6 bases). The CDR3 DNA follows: TGTGCCAGCAGCACCAGGGGCATCTACGAGCAGTACTTC. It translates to CASSTRGIYEQYF.